The source of this TCR beta chain is a study of T cell responses to AZD1222 COVID-19 vaccine. Broader study findings: Spike-wide vaccine-associated CD4 TCRs dominated at 160-218 and 743-854. Unmutated variant regions are reportedly the target of nearly half of TCRs that are spike-specific.

A note on this clone: The target antigen is unknown.

Data came from immunoSEQ multiplex PCR; TCRdb stores just in-frame clones and leaves some out. In the table there are approximately 17,000 clones, over 60% of which are singletons. This CDR3 has 15 amino acids. V trimming: 4 bases; J trimming: 7 bases; junction bases outside the gene matches: 8. The germline V gene has CDR1 SGHTA and CDR2 FQGNSA. Second-dose schedules of about 4 or about 12 weeks were combined. The chain is built from TRBV7-2 and TRBJ2-1; the match to TRBD2 covers 9 bases. The sequence came from an adult who received the AZD1222 COVID-19 vaccine. The sequencing used peripheral blood, collected 28 days after the second AZD1222 dose. The CDR3 region is CASSSLAGRKNEQFF. The DNA of the CDR3 is TGTGCCAGCAGCTCTCTAGCGGGGAGGAAGAATGAGCAGTTCTTC.